This T cell receptor beta chain was obtained from a study of cytomegalovirus exposure and HLA in healthy donors. Study-wide results and caveats: Data from an earlier analysis indicated that most TCR beta V segments were productive either about 87% or about 30% of the time.

The primer mix had 60 Vbeta and 13 Jbeta primers. Here immunoSEQ multiplex PCR was the method, and the copy in TCRdb shows in-frame clones only, minus some. The sample has 120,000 to 150,000 clones, more than 75% seen once; the top ten hold approximately 1.8%. To note about this clone: Its antigen is undetermined.

After removal of 2 bases from V and 2 bases from J, the junction contained 4 bases not matched to a gene. The germline gives CDR1 SGHNT, CDR2 YENEEA. This CDR3 has 15 amino acids. The sequence derives from a man aged 40-55 years in good health and CMV-seronegative. The rearrangement joins TRBV11-3 to TRBJ2-5; 8 bases match TRBD2. Sequenced: PBMCs. This CDR3 reads CASSLRTSGQETQYF. The DNA of the CDR3 is TGTGCCAGCAGCTTACGTACTAGCGGTCAAGAGACCCAGTACTTC.